The clone carrying this TCR beta chain was found a few times. What it recognizes is unknown. This specimen comes from a study of T-cell memory formation after mild COVID-19. The overall study: For the most part, TCR clusters were specific to one donor.

The V and J ends lost 4 bases and 8 bases respectively, with 17 bases between them. Germline-derived CDR1 and CDR2 are LGHNA and YSLEER. The CDR3 totals 14 residues. 5'RACE with constant-segment primers yielded barcoded, UMI-tagged TCR alpha and TCR beta cDNA libraries. TCRdb ran MiXCR on the 5' RACE reads and lists one entry per CDR3 protein. The repertoire consists of 180,000 or so distinct CDR3 sequences, with around a tenth occurring once and the leading ten covering roughly 3.8%. General study findings and limits: CM and EM subsets held most contracting CD4+ clones; EMRA held CD8+ ones.

This TCR was sampled from a man aged 18 to 29 who had mild COVID-19 (a few samples of this study predate the infection). Cell type and time point are not known. Sequenced: PBMCs or a T cell subset sorted from them (not recorded which). V and J are TRBV4-3 and TRBJ1-2, with D possibly TRBD1 on 6 matching bases. CDR3 nucleotides: TGCGCCAGCAGCCCGGCGGGGGCGGGTTCCGGCTACACCTTC. This gives the protein CASSPAGAGSGYTF.